This T cell receptor (beta chain) emerged from a study of human T cells and chemical hapten exposure. In the original workflow: From around 20,000 to 690,000 TCRs were found per sample, with a median of about 96,000. TCRdb called the 5' RACE reads again in MiXCR, with one record for every CDR3 protein. It is TCRdb's table, rather than the study itself, that gives the V and J calls and clone size. The data contain 65,000 to 90,000 distinct CDR3 sequences, roughly 15% of them singletons. Sequencing started from total RNA isolated from unfractionated whole blood. Germline CDR1 and CDR2: SGHRS and YFSETQ. V lost 1 base to trimming and J lost 1 base, with 8 bases between them. This CDR3 comprises 14 residues.

The receptor was derived from a female donor in good health. The J gene is TRBJ2-5, the V gene TRBV5-1; D gene unclear. The chain's CDR3 is CASSLSQLQETQYF. CDR3 bases: TGCGCCAGCAGCTTGAGCCAGCTCCAAGAGACCCAGTACTTC.